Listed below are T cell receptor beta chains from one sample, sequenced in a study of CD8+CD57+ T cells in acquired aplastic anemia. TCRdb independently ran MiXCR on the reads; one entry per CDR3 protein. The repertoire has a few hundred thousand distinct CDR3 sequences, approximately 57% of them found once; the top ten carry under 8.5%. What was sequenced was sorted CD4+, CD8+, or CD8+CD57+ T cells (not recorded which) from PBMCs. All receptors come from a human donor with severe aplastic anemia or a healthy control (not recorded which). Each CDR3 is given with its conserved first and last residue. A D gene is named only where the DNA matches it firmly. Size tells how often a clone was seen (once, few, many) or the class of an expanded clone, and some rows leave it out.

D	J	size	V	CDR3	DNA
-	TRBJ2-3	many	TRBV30	CAWTRGDSTDTQYF	TGTGCCTGGACTAGGGGTGATAGCACAGATACGCAGTATTTT
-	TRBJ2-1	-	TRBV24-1	CAASDPWGVQFF	TGTGCCGCCAGTGACCCCTGGGGGGTGCAGTTCTTC
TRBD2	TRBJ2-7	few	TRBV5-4	CASSPGLAGTDEQYF	TGCGCCAGCAGCCCAGGGCTAGCGGGGACCGACGAGCAGTACTTC
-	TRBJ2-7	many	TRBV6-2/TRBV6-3	CASSTGTPHEQYF	TGTGCCAGCAGCACCGGGACCCCCCACGAGCAGTACTTC
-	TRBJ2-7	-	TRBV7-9	CASSLAVNQGHEQYF	TGTGCCAGCAGCTTAGCGGTCAATCAAGGACACGAGCAGTACTTC
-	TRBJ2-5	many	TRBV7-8	CASSLAGAARGTQYF	TGTGCCAGCAGCTTAGCGGGGGCCGCCCGAGGGACCCAGTACTTC
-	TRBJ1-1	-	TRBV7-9	CAITPSEHYEAFF	TGTGCCATCACCCCATCGGAGCATTATGAAGCTTTCTTT
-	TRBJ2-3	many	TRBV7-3	CASSLLSTSTDTQYF	TGTGCCAGCAGCTTACTTAGTACTAGCACAGATACGCAGTATTTT
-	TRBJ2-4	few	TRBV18	CASSPWGIPKNIQYF	TGTGCCAGCTCACCCTGGGGCATCCCCAAAAACATTCAGTACTTC
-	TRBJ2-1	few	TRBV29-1	CSVVSPGNEQFF	TGCAGCGTTGTGTCCCCGGGCAATGAGCAGTTCTTC
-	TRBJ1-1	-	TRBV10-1	CASSGTPNTEAFF	TGCGCCAGCAGTGGTACACCGAACACTGAAGCTTTCTTT
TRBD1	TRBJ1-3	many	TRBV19	CASSIRIPRGPAGNTIYF	TGTGCCAGTAGTATCCGGATCCCCAGGGGGCCTGCTGGAAACACCATATATTTT
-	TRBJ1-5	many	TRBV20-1	CSSNELSNQPQHF	TGCAGTTCGAATGAACTTAGCAATCAGCCCCAGCATTTT
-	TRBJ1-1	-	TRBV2	CASSEHGAWVEAFF	TGTGCCAGCAGTGAACATGGCGCTTGGGTGGAAGCTTTCTTT
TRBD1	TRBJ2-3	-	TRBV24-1	CATSRGQGAQSDTQYF	TGTGCCACCAGCAGGGGACAGGGGGCGCAATCGGATACGCAGTATTTT
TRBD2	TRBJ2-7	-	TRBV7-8	CASSDPVNGRSLSYEQYF	TGTGCCAGCAGCGACCCGGTAAACGGGAGGTCTCTCTCCTACGAGCAGTACTTC
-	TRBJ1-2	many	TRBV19	CASSSRGTGNYGYTF	TGTGCCAGTAGTAGCCGGGGCACCGGTAACTATGGCTACACCTTC
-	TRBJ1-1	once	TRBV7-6	CASSLMTGMNTEAFF	TGTGCCAGCAGCTTGATGACAGGTATGAACACTGAAGCTTTCTTT
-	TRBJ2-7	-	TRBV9	CASSLDGAGDEQYF	TGTGCCAGTAGCTTGGACGGGGCCGGAGACGAGCAGTACTTC
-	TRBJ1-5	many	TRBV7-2	CASSLFRDGQPQHF	TGTGCCAGCAGCTTATTTCGGGACGGTCAGCCCCAGCATTTT
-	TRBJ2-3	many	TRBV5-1	CASSPGPTDTQYF	TGCGCCAGCAGCCCGGGACCCACAGATACGCAGTATTTT
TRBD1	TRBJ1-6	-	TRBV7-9	CASATDRVGYNSPLHF	TGTGCCAGCGCCACGGACAGGGTCGGGTATAATTCACCCCTCCACTTT
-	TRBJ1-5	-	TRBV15	CATSRDPGQSNQPQHF	TGTGCCACCAGCAGGGATCCGGGGCAGAGCAATCAGCCCCAGCATTTT
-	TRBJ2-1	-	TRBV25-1	CASSVGLANEQFF	TGTGCCAGCAGCGTAGGTTTAGCCAATGAGCAGTTCTTC
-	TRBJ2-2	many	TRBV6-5	CASSYSTSTGELFF	TGTGCCAGCAGTTATTCGACCTCCACCGGGGAGCTGTTTTTT
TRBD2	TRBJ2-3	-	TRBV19	CASSIGTSGGGVLSTDTQYF	TGTGCCAGTAGTATAGGGACTAGCGGGGGGGGCGTGCTTAGCACAGATACGCAGTATTTT
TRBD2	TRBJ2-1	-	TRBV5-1	CASSLVASGGPGDEQFF	TGCGCCAGTAGCTTGGTGGCTAGCGGGGGCCCGGGGGATGAGCAGTTCTTC
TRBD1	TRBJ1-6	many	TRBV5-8	CASSSDRVSNSPLHF	TGTGCCAGCAGCTCAGACAGGGTTAGCAATTCACCCCTCCACTTT
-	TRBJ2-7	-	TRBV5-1	CASSLGLYYEQYF	TGCGCCAGCAGCTTGGGGCTGTACTACGAGCAGTACTTC
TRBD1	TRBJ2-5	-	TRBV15	CATSRDRGETQYF	TGTGCCACCAGCAGAGACAGGGGGGAGACCCAGTACTTC
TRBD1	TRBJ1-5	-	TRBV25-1	CASSPRRRQGAQPQHF	TGTGCCAGCAGTCCACGTAGGCGACAGGGGGCACAGCCCCAGCATTTT
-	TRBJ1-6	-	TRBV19	CASSITGDSPLHF	TGTGCCAGTAGTATTACTGGGGATTCACCCCTCCACTTT
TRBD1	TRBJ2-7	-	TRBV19	CASGTANSYEQYF	TGTGCCAGTGGGACAGCCAACTCCTACGAGCAGTACTTC
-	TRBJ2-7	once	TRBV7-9	CASSLAEDSSYEQYF	TGTGCCAGCAGCCTTGCGGAGGACAGCTCCTACGAGCAGTACTTC
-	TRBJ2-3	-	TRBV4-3	CASSQEGRLGQDTQYF	TGCGCCAGCAGCCAAGAAGGTCGACTAGGACAAGATACGCAGTATTTT
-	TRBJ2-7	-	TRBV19	CASQQGPTSYEQYF	TGTGCCAGCCAACAGGGACCTACCTCCTACGAGCAGTACTTC
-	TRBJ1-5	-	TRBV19	CASSIRNQPQHF	TGTGCCAGTAGTATCAGGAATCAGCCCCAGCATTTT
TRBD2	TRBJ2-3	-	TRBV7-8	CASSLLTSGMGDTQYF	TGTGCCAGCAGCTTGCTGACTAGCGGCATGGGAGATACGCAGTATTTT
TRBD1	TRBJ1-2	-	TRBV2	CASSEDRTGGRRYGYTF	TGTGCCAGCAGTGAAGACAGGACAGGGGGCAGAAGATATGGCTACACCTTC
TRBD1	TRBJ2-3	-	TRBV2	CAPRTGVTDTQYF	TGTGCCCCCCGGACAGGGGTCACAGATACACAGTATTTT
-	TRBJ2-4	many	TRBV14	CASSQGLIQYF	TGTGCCAGCAGCCAAGGGCTAATTCAGTACTTC
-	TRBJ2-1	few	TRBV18	CASSRDRISYNEQFF	TGTGCCAGCTCACGAGACAGGATTTCCTACAATGAGCAGTTCTTC
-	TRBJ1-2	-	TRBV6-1	CAISESMTLYGYTF	TGTGCCATCAGTGAGTCAATGACACTCTATGGCTACACCTTC
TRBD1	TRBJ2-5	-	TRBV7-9	CATTPGQGVETQYF	TGTGCCACCACCCCGGGACAGGGTGTCGAGACCCAGTACTTC
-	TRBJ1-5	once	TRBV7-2	CASRAPGGNQPQHF	TGTGCCAGCAGAGCTCCAGGAGGGAATCAGCCCCAGCATTTT
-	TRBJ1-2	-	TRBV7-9	CASSSGGGDNYGYTF	TGTGCCAGCAGCTCCGGGGGGGGGGACAACTATGGCTACACCTTC
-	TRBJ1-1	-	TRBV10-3	CAIGEMGPPTTEAFF	TGTGCCATCGGTGAGATGGGGCCGCCTACAACTGAAGCTTTCTTT
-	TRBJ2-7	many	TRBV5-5	CASSLVGRSYEQYF	TGTGCCAGCAGCTTGGTAGGGAGGTCGTACGAGCAGTACTTC
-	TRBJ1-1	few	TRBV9	CASSVETANTEAFF	TGTGCCAGCAGCGTAGAGACAGCGAACACTGAAGCTTTCTTT
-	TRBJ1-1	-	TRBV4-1	CASSQDLAGFTEAFF	TGCGCCAGCAGCCAAGATCTGGCGGGCTTCACTGAAGCTTTCTTT
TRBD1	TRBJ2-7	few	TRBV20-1	CSARPGTAIYEQYF	TGCAGTGCTAGACCAGGGACAGCAATCTACGAGCAGTACTTC
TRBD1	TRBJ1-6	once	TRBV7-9	CASSLASAWDRGQSLHF	TGTGCCAGCAGCTTAGCGTCAGCCTGGGACAGGGGGCAGTCCCTCCACTTT
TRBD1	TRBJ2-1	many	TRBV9	CASSVQGAYEQFF	TGTGCCAGCAGCGTTCAGGGGGCCTATGAGCAGTTCTTC
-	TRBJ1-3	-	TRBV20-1	CSARDTIAPGNTIYF	TGCAGTGCTAGAGATACCATCGCCCCTGGAAACACCATATATTTT
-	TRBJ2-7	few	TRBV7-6	CASSLDGSPYEQYF	TGTGCCAGCAGCTTAGACGGGTCACCCTACGAGCAGTACTTC
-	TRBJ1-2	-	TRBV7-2	CASSLSYEKGYTF	TGTGCCAGCAGCTTATCCTATGAGAAAGGCTACACCTTC
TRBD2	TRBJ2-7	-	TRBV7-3	CASSPQVAGGPTHEQYF	TGTGCCAGCAGCCCGCAAGTGGCGGGGGGCCCCACCCACGAGCAGTACTTC
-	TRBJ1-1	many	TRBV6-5	CASRRGTTEAFF	TGTGCCAGCCGCCGGGGGACGACTGAAGCTTTCTTT
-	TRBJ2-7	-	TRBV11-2	CASTAGTYEQYF	TGTGCCAGCACGGCAGGAACCTACGAGCAGTACTTC
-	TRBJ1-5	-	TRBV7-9	CASSLDGGVQPQHF	TGTGCCAGCAGCTTAGACGGGGGCGTCCAGCCCCAGCATTTT